This TCR beta chain was observed in a study of T cell responses to AZD1222 COVID-19 vaccine (dated by TCRdb to 2020 to 2022). Notes on the research overall: AZD1222 recipients given second doses at about 4 weeks or at about 12 weeks were pooled, since spike-specific TCR depth and breadth were not found to differ between the two schedules. Trial participants were enrolled into age subgroups of 18-55, 56-69 and 70-plus years, which contained about 150, 28 and 57 TCR-sequenced participants, respectively. A total of around 240 trial participants underwent TCR sequencing, of whom around 200 received two doses of AZD1222 and approximately 25 received two doses of the MenACWY control vaccine. Study-level results and caveats: Participants were mostly white British and included more females than males, and it was suggested by the authors that clonal diversity may have been underestimated. In the small 56-69-year group, the increase in depth fell short of significance, most likely because of low power. No day 14 peak-response samples were available, so repertoires were characterized only after the peak T cell response. Reportedly, close to half of the unique spike-specific TCRs recognized epitopes lying outside the regions that are mutated in the B.1.351 and B.1.1.7 variants. Spike-specific TCR breadth and depth rose significantly after two AZD1222 doses compared with day 0 and with MenACWY recipients. Vaccine-associated CD4 TCRs spanned the whole spike protein, with dominant responses in regions 160-218 and 743-854. Conclusions about previously exposed vaccinees are limited because only 6 or 7 AZD1222 recipients were SARS-CoV-2 seropositive at baseline.

V lost 1 base and J lost 8 bases, and the count of bases not matched to a germline gene is 11. The CDR3 sequence holds 16 residues, the cysteine and phenylalanine included. CDR3 DNA is the only sequence kept; it has 48 bases, read in frame from the first base. The germline V gene yields LGHNA for CDR1 and YSLEER for CDR2. As concerns this clone: Its cognate antigen has yet to be identified. No base quality information exists; no much larger clone differs at one position.

Sample time point, as interpreted from the label and publication: baseline before first vaccination. The vaccinee samples were drawn from two UK trials, COV001 and COV002, one of which was a single-blind randomized controlled phase 2/3 trial testing AZD1222 (ChAdOx1 nCoV-19) in healthy adults. For TCRbeta chain sequencing, PBMC samples were collected from trial participants at day 0 and at day 28 after the second dose. The CDR3 regions of human TCRbeta chains were analyzed by immunosequencing. Under the source paper's analysis protocol: TCRs in the repertoires were compared against a reference library of SARS-CoV-2-specific TCRs that had been generated with the MIRA antigen-specificity platform. Breadth was defined as the fraction of unique TCRs that were SARS-CoV-2-associated, and depth was defined as the fraction of total T cells that were SARS-CoV-2-associated. Each spike-specific TCR was assigned to its reactive spike region and to a CD4 or CD8 class using the MIRA data. Log10-transformed breadth and depth values were compared by one-way ANOVA with Sidak's multiple comparisons tests. The immuneACCESS repertoire file appears here via TCRdb, limited to in-frame rearrangements. These files lack a portion of the clones; in checked studies, under half of the deficit traces to unresolved V genes, and the cause of the others is not known. V, J and clone size are those of that table, while D and trimming were read from the DNA. The sample profile shows 100,000 or so clones; 84% of them were found once. The ten biggest clones cover over 15% of the sample.

This receptor was taken from an adult in good health. Sample: peripheral blood, taken on day 0 of AZD1222 vaccination. The chain employs TRBV4-3 and TRBJ1-2; 9 bases in the middle match TRBD1. The CDR3 is CASSQGTGTGSAGYTF. The DNA reads as follows: TGCGCCAGCAGCCAAGGGACCGGGACAGGGAGTGCGGGCTACACCTTC.